This T cell receptor beta chain was recovered during a study of graft-versus-host responses after intestinal transplantation. Study-level results: Investigators detected GvH clones in recipient marrow, with some emerging earlier in ileum or blood. High graft-versus-host to host-versus-graft T cell clonal ratios marked allografts of patients with graft-donor macrochimerism.

The sample holds a few counts of this clone. What it binds is not known. Per germline, CDR1 GTSNPN and CDR2 SVGIG (reference sequence). Trimming stripped 6 bases from V and 6 bases from J, with 19 bases between. The CDR3 runs to 14 residues. The repertoire was sequenced with immunoSEQ multiplex PCR; TCRdb's copy has only in-frame clones and lacks some. The repertoire holds about 110,000 clones, with approximately 90% as singletons. This chain uses TRBV30 with TRBJ2-3, with a possible D match to TRBD2 (6 bases). This material consisted of unstimulated CD4+ T cells sorted from spleen or lymph node cells, taken before transplant. This TCR was sampled from a human donor who was the organ donor for an intestinal transplant. This CDR3 is CACNSGTLTDTQYF. The CDR3 DNA reads as TGTGCCTGTAACTCCGGGACTCTTACGGATACGCAGTATTTT.